The present T cell receptor (beta chain) was sequenced within a study of cytotoxic CD8 clonotypes in ibrutinib-treated CLL. Study-level points and caveats: Baseline clonality was higher than in age-matched healthy donors and moved in step with circulating CD8+ T-cell counts. Public clonotypes were rare and shrank or held steady on treatment.

Trimming shortened V by 4 bases and J by 10 bases, and 14 bases separated the two germline ends. The CDR3 length is 13 residues. CDR1 and CDR2 from the germline V gene are SGHNT and YYREEE (reference sequence). About this clone: Its antigen is undetermined.

The sequencing depth, 1 in 200,000 to 1 in 1 million T cells, was the target. Assay: immunoSEQ multiplex PCR; the TCRdb copy retains only in-frame clones and omits some. The profile shows 60,000 or so clones, roughly 50% of them singletons. V usage is TRBV5-4 and J usage is TRBJ1-4, with D maybe TRBD1 (5 bases). Source: PBMCs, taken after 12 months of ibrutinib treatment. The TCR comes from a human donor with chronic lymphocytic leukemia. The CDR3 DNA reads as TGTGCCAGCAGCAAGACAGTTGATGGAAAACTGTTTTTT. It encodes CASSKTVDGKLFF.